This T cell receptor beta chain was identified during a study of T cells in Graves' hyperthyroidism and ophthalmopathy. Study-wide results and caveats: From stable hyperthyroidism, ophthalmopathy was separated by a 13 V-J model.

Notes on this clonotype: Its specificity is unknown.

There were TCR beta CDR3 regions amplified from RNA transcripts. The primer set for the first-round RT-PCR of the TCR CDR3 was HTBI. MiXCR, run by TCRdb on the multiplex PCR reads, gives a single entry per CDR3 protein. The data contain some 620,000 distinct CDR3 sequences, about a sixth of them singletons. Germline V CDR1 and CDR2: DFQATT, SNEGSKA (reference sequence). CDR3 length: 17 amino acids. With V trimmed by 2 bases and J by 10 bases, 22 bases remained unmatched. Diagnoses were made from clinical symptoms, serum measures (thyroxine and TRAb), thyroid ultrasound and orbital computed tomography.

The chain links TRBV20-1 to TRBJ2-5; 7 nucleotides match TRBD1. Source material: blood. The receptor comes from a woman under 40 with Graves' hyperthyroidism. The CDR3 bases are TGCAGTGCTAGAATAGCCCAAGGGGGCGCATTGGACCGAGACCAGTACTTC. It encodes CSARIAQGGALDRDQYF.